The 31 T cell receptor beta chains below were found in one sample sequenced in a study of blood T cell repertoires in COVID-19 (dated by TCRdb to 2020 to 2022). The method was the immunoSEQ multiplex PCR assay. In its TCRdb copy, this immuneACCESS table keeps in-frame sequences only and misses some clones. Where compared with another copy, unresolved V genes explain less than half of these, and the others have no known cause. This sample holds over 90,000 clones; around four fifths were observed only once. Just under 10% of the sample is held by the ten biggest clonotypes. The sequencing input was peripheral blood. These receptors came from a man aged 35 to 55 with active or convalescent COVID-19.

The rearrangement joins TRBV7-9 to TRBJ1-6, with TRBD1 identical over 7 bases. This CDR3 is built from 17 residues. V lost 1 base, J lost 2 bases, and 5 bases stayed unmatched. From germline, CDR1 is SEHNR and CDR2 FQNEAQ (reference sequence). CDR3 DNA sequence: TGTGCCAGCAGCTTAGTAGGGGGCGCCCCCTATAATTCACCCCTCCACTTT. Amino acid sequence: CASSLVGGAPYNSPLHF.

The chain employs TRBV7-3 and TRBJ2-3; 8 bases fit TRBD2. The CDR3 sequence is 16 residues long. With V trimmed by 3 bases and J by 1 base, 6 bases remained unmatched. Germline-derived CDR1 and CDR2 are SGHTA and FQGTGA. CDR3 DNA: TGTGCCAGCAGCTTGGGACTAGGGGGAGGCACAGATACGCAGTATTTT. Its protein product is CASSLGLGGGTDTQYF.

V and J are TRBV6-5 and TRBJ1-4; D remains ambiguous. This CDR3 has 14 residues. Germline values: CDR1 MNHEY, CDR2 SVGAGI. V was trimmed by 5 bases and J by 8 bases, leaving 15 bases between them. CDR3 amino acids: CASSPPREPEKLFF. The CDR3 nucleotides are TGTGCCAGCAGTCCACCGCGTGAACCGGAAAAACTGTTTTTT.

The J gene is TRBJ2-2, the V gene TRBV4-2, with 8 nucleotides matching TRBD2. The CDR3 is 18 residues long. Germline assignment: CDR1 LGHNA and CDR2 YNFKEQ. Germline trimming cut 2 bases from V and 6 bases from J; bases unmatched to any gene: 14. CDR3 sequence (DNA): TGTGCCAGCAGCCAAAGCGAGTTAGCGGGGATCGGATCCGGGGAGCTGTTTTTT. Protein: CASSQSELAGIGSGELFF.

The chain's CDR3 is CASSSKTGGGETQYF. DNA of the CDR3: TGTGCCAGTAGTAGCAAGACAGGGGGCGGAGAGACCCAGTACTTC. The chain has TRBV19 and TRBJ2-5, with 10 bases fitting TRBD1. V lost 4 bases to trimming and J lost 4 bases; unmatched junction nucleotides: 6. CDR1 and CDR2 from the germline V gene are LNHDA and SQIVND (reference sequence). The length of the CDR3 is 15 residues.

The chain employs TRBV2 and TRBJ1-6; D might be TRBD1 (6 bases). Germline CDR1 reads SNHLY; CDR2 reads FYNNEI. The V gene lost 5 bases and the J gene lost 5 bases, with 13 bases spanning the gap. The CDR3 consists of 15 residues. The CDR3 sequence: CASSYTGLDNSPLHF. The CDR3 nucleotides are TGTGCCAGCAGTTATACAGGGCTGGATAATTCACCCCTCCACTTT. Complete variable domain (other parts from reference TRBV2 and TRBJ1-6): EPEVTQTPSHQVTQMGQEVILRCVPISNHLYFYWYRQILGQKVEFLVSFYNNEISEKSEIFDDQFSVERPDGSNFTLKIRSTKLEDSAMYFCASSYTGLDNSPLHFGNGTRLTVT.

This clone was seen just once. The chain joins TRBV9 to TRBJ2-3; 7 bases map to TRBD2. This CDR3 comprises 16 residues. The germline V gene encodes CDR1 SGDLS and CDR2 YYNGEE. V shed 1 base and J 1 base; nucleotides not matched to a gene: 6. This CDR3 reads CASSVRASGRTDTQYF. The CDR3 bases are TGTGCCAGCAGCGTAAGGGCTAGCGGACGCACAGATACGCAGTATTTT.

The rearrangement uses TRBV18 and TRBJ2-3; D is possibly TRBD2 (5 bases). Deletions cut 2 bases from V and 0 bases from J, with 15 bases between. The CDR3 contains 17 residues. Germline V gene lookup returns CDR1 KGHSH and CDR2 LQKENI. CDR3 protein: CASSPGLVGPSTDTQYF. CDR3 in DNA: TGTGCCAGCTCACCAGGACTCGTCGGCCCTAGCACAGATACGCAGTATTTT.

This clone was seen just once. V and J are TRBV14 and TRBJ1-1; 8 positions match TRBD1. CDR1 and CDR2 (germline): SGHDN, FVKESK. This CDR3 has 15 residues. The junction had 6 bases not matched to a gene; V was cut back by 6 bases and J by 0 bases. CDR3 DNA sequence: TGTGCCAGCAGACCAGGGGGCTCTATGAACACTGAAGCTTTCTTT. Encoded protein: CASRPGGSMNTEAFF.

The J gene is TRBJ2-7, the V gene TRBV7-9, with a tentative D call TRBD1 (5 bases). The CDR3 loop spans 17 amino acids. V lost 2 bases, J lost 2 bases, and 19 bases lay in between. Germline V CDR1 and CDR2: SEHNR, FQNEAQ (reference sequence). In DNA, the CDR3 is TGTGCCAGCAGCTTAAAGGTTAAAGGGGAACCCCCCTACGAGCAGTACTTC. Protein: CASSLKVKGEPPYEQYF. The full variable domain, its missing parts supplied by reference TRBV7-9 and TRBJ2-7, is DTGVSQNPRHKITKRGQNVTFRCDPISEHNRLYWYRQTLGQGPEFLTYFQNEAQLEKSRLLSDRFSAERPKGSFSTLEIQRTEQGDSAMYLCASSLKVKGEPPYEQYFGPGTRLTVT.

The CDR3 DNA reads TGCGCCAGCAGCTCGAAAGGTGGGGGCGAGTCGATCACTGAAGCTTTCTTT. Translated, it gives CASSSKGGGESITEAFF. J is TRBJ1-1 and V is TRBV5-1; D is perhaps TRBD1 (6 bases). This CDR3 region has 17 residues. Germline V CDR1 and CDR2: SGHRS, YFSETQ. V lost 3 bases to trimming and J lost 4 bases, with 22 bases between them. Complete variable domain (other parts from reference TRBV5-1 and TRBJ1-1): KAGVTQTPRYLIKTRGQQVTLSCSPISGHRSVSWYQQTPGQGLQFLFEYFSETQRNKGNFPGRFSGRQFSNSRSEMNVSTLELGDSALYLCASSSKGGGESITEAFFGQGTRLTVV.

This chain joins TRBV29-1 and TRBJ2-1, with D tentatively TRBD1 (6 bases). V lost 3 bases and J lost 7, with 10 bases in between. In germline, CDR1 is SQVTM, CDR2 ANQGSEA. The CDR3 runs 12 residues. CDR3 in amino acids: CSVEIQGNEQFF. The CDR3 DNA reads TGCAGCGTTGAGATACAGGGTAATGAGCAGTTCTTC.

The chain employs TRBV29-1 and TRBJ1-2, with D possibly matching TRBD1 (6 bases). The CDR3 has 12 amino acids. V was clipped by 7 bases and J by 5 bases, with 14 bases between them. Germline CDR1 SQVTM, CDR2 ANQGSEA. The CDR3 region is CSGGRWAYGYTF. As DNA, the CDR3 is TGCAGCGGGGGGCGCTGGGCATATGGCTACACCTTC.

In DNA form, the CDR3 reads TGTGCCAGCAGCCAACTAGGAGCTGAAGCTTTCTTT. It specifies CASSQLGAEAFF. The chain recombines TRBV7-2 with TRBJ1-1; D is unclear. The CDR3 loop spans 12 amino acids. Trimming took 5 bases from V and 6 from J, leaving 10 bases between them. Germline V gene data show CDR1 as SGHTA and CDR2 as FQGNSA.

The V and J genes are TRBV14 and TRBJ1-2; D unclear. The CDR3 length is 17 residues. V lost 1 base and J 6 bases, leaving 21 bases between the germline ends. Germline CDR1 SGHDN, CDR2 FVKESK. CDR3 in DNA: TGTGCCAGCAGCCAAGCTAAATCCACCGGGAGAAGGGATGGCTACACCTTC. As protein: CASSQAKSTGRRDGYTF. Full variable domain (remainder filled in from reference TRBV14 and TRBJ1-2): EAGVTQFPSHSVIEKGQTVTLRCDPISGHDNLYWYRRVMGKEIKFLLHFVKESKQDESGMPNNRFLAERTGGTYSTLKVQPAELEDSGVYFCASSQAKSTGRRDGYTFGSGTRLTVV.

The CDR3 nucleotides read TGTGCCAGCACGCGGAGGGATACGCAGTATTTT. This translates into CASTRRDTQYF. V gene TRBV12-3 or TRBV12-4 combines with J gene TRBJ2-3, with D maybe TRBD2 (5 bases). Trimming pared 7 bases from V and 6 bases from J, leaving 8 bases between. The CDR3 loop spans 11 amino acids.

The V call is TRBV19, the J call TRBJ2-3; possibly TRBD2 for D (6 bases). Germline V gene sequence: CDR1 LNHDA, CDR2 SQIVND (reference sequence). The CDR3 sequence is 17 residues long. Trimming shortened V by 5 bases and J by 0 bases, and 18 bases separated the two germline ends. DNA for the CDR3: TGTGCCAGTAGTCCTCCCGGCGGGGCCCCTAGCACAGATACGCAGTATTTT. This gives the protein CASSPPGGAPSTDTQYF.

V gene TRBV18 combines with J gene TRBJ2-7, with TRBD1 identical over 7 bases. The CDR3 spans 14 residues. After removal of 4 bases from V and 5 bases from J, the junction contained 8 bases not matched to a gene. The germline CDR1 and CDR2 sequences are KGHSH and LQKENI. The CDR3 loop is CASSQKTGTHEQYF. The CDR3 DNA reads as TGTGCCAGCTCACAAAAGACAGGGACCCACGAGCAGTACTTC.

The rearrangement links TRBV10-3 to TRBJ2-7; D may be TRBD2 (6 bases). Trimming removed 7 bases at V and 1 base at J, with 17 bases between. Germline V gene lookup returns CDR1 ENHRY and CDR2 SYGVKD. This CDR3 is built from 15 residues. CDR3 nucleotide sequence: TGTGCCATCAAGGCCGGGGACTCAGGATCCTACGAGCAGTACTTC. Protein product: CAIKAGDSGSYEQYF.

This clone was seen just once. The chain recombines TRBV5-1 with TRBJ2-3, with D possibly TRBD2 on 5 matching bases. CDR1 and CDR2 (germline): SGHRS, YFSETQ. V lost 2 bases, J lost 1 base, and 11 bases lay in between. CDR3 size: 15 residues. DNA of the CDR3: TGCGCCAGCAGCTTAATAGCGAGGGGCACAGATACGCAGTATTTT. Protein: CASSLIARGTDTQYF.

The gene calls are TRBV6-5 and TRBJ1-1; a weak D match, TRBD1 (5 bases). The CDR3 consists of 15 residues. CDR1 is MNHEY and CDR2 is SVGAGI in the germline V gene. V was cut by 0 bases and J by 5 bases, with 13 bases left in between. CDR3 protein: CASSYSTASGTEAFF. Written as DNA, the CDR3 is TGTGCCAGCAGTTACTCGACAGCAAGCGGGACTGAAGCTTTCTTT.

The V call is TRBV19, the J call TRBJ2-6; TRBD1 aligns across 12 bases. The CDR3 sequence is 18 residues long. The V gene's germline CDR1 is LNHDA and CDR2 SQIVND (reference sequence). The trim removed 7 bases at V and 1 base at J, leaving 8 bases unmatched. In DNA form, the CDR3 reads TGTGCCAGTAAAGTCGGGGGACAGGGGGCTTCTGGGGCCAACGTCCTGACTTTC. This sequence encodes CASKVGGQGASGANVLTF.

This CDR3 reads CASSAPQGREGTDTQYF. CDR3 nucleotide sequence: TGTGCCAGCAGCGCCCCCCAGGGTCGCGAGGGCACAGATACGCAGTATTTT. The chain combines TRBV9 with TRBJ2-3; D perhaps matches TRBD1 (5 bases). This CDR3 has 17 amino acids. Per the germline V gene, CDR1 is SGDLS and CDR2 is YYNGEE. V was pared by 3 bases and J by 1 base, with 18 bases between.

Comment on this clone: This CDR3 is also generated by other DNA sequences in the sample. The chain carries TRBV6-5 and TRBJ2-5, with D uncertain. Per the germline V gene, CDR1 is MNHEY and CDR2 is SVGAGI. The CDR3 sequence is 12 residues long. V was trimmed by 8 bases and J by 0 bases, leaving 7 bases between them. The CDR3, as DNA: TGTGCCAGCCGCAGAAACCAAGAGACCCAGTACTTC. As protein: CASRRNQETQYF.

This sequence joins TRBV11-2 and TRBJ1-4; 8 bases match TRBD1. The CDR3 has 16 amino acids. The ends lost 5 bases at V and 4 bases at J; junction bases unmatched: 9. Germline CDR1 is SGHAT and CDR2 is FQNNGV. The CDR3 nucleotides read TGTGCCAGCAGCCCTGGGAAAGACAGGGGTAATGAAAAACTGTTTTTT. This sequence encodes CASSPGKDRGNEKLFF.

The chain combines TRBV12-5 with TRBJ2-5; TRBD1 matches at 7 bases. Per the germline V gene, CDR1 is LGHNT and CDR2 is FRNRAP. This CDR3 is built from 16 residues. After removal of 2 bases from V and 3 bases from J, the junction contained 9 bases not matched to a gene. The CDR3 DNA sequence: TGTGCTAGTGGTTTGCAGGGGGTATTCGCCGAAGAGACCCAGTACTTC. As protein: CASGLQGVFAEETQYF.

This clone was detected a few times. V usage is TRBV5-1 and J usage is TRBJ2-2, with D possibly being TRBD1 (5 bases). Deletions cut 4 bases from V and 1 base from J, with 11 bases between. The CDR3 sequence is 15 residues long. Per germline, CDR1 SGHRS and CDR2 YFSETQ. The CDR3 nucleotides are TGCGCCAGCAGCACAGGTGTTGAGAACACCGGGGAGCTGTTTTTT. It codes for CASSTGVENTGELFF.

The rearrangement uses TRBV11-2 and TRBJ2-5; unclear D gene. Germline-derived CDR1 and CDR2 are SGHAT and FQNNGV. Trimming removed 1 base from V and 0 bases from J, with 9 bases in between. The CDR3 spans 15 residues. The CDR3 here is CASSLVAAYQETQYF. CDR3 sequence (DNA): TGTGCCAGCAGCTTAGTCGCAGCGTACCAAGAGACCCAGTACTTC.

The chain couples TRBV28 to TRBJ1-3; 9 bases agree with TRBD1. Looked up from germline, CDR1 is MDHEN and CDR2 is SYDVKM. The CDR3 consists of 15 residues. The junction had 5 bases not matched to a gene; V was cut back by 3 bases and J by 5 bases. CDR3: CASSLKTGGRNTIYF. The CDR3, as DNA: TGTGCCAGCAGTTTGAAGACAGGGGGTCGAAACACCATATATTTT.

V and J are TRBV6-4 and TRBJ1-1; 7 bases map to TRBD1. Germline loops: CDR1 MRHNA, CDR2 SNTAGT. Trimming removed 5 bases from V and 1 base from J; junction bases left unmatched: 4. This CDR3 is built from 14 residues. The DNA for the CDR3 is TGTGCCAGCAGTCTGGACAGGCAGAACACTGAAGCTTTCTTT. Encoded protein: CASSLDRQNTEAFF.

The chain has TRBV7-2 and TRBJ1-2; 7 bases are shared with TRBD1. V lost 5 bases, J lost 4 bases, and 10 bases stayed unmatched. The CDR3 runs to 15 residues. In germline, CDR1 is SGHTA, CDR2 FQGNSA. Here the CDR3 reads CASSPGDSRIYGYTF. The DNA for the CDR3 is TGTGCCAGCAGCCCCGGGGACAGCCGTATCTATGGCTACACCTTC.